Listed here are 14 T cell receptor beta chains from one sample, sequenced in a study of shared clonotypes between healthy human individuals. Libraries were prepared by immunoSEQ multiplex PCR; TCRdb keeps only in-frame clonotypes and omits some of them. Of some 2,500,000 clones detected, roughly 90% appear once; the ten largest clones hold 0.37%. Input material: naive CD4+ T cells from PBMCs. Subset defined: CD45RA+ positively selected. Every receptor here comes from a man between 18 and 35 years old in good health. Some clones in this sample may be carry-over from other donors' samples.

The chain's CDR3 is CASSLGLAGVNTGELFF. CDR3 nucleotides: TGTGCCAGCAGCTTGGGTCTAGCGGGAGTCAACACCGGGGAGCTGTTTTTT. The genes are TRBV5-4 and TRBJ2-2, with 10 bases aligning to TRBD2. The junction had 4 bases not matched to a gene; V was cut back by 0 bases and J by 2 bases. Germline V CDR1 and CDR2: SGHNT, YYREEE (reference sequence). The CDR3 loop spans 17 amino acids.

As to this clone: The identical CDR3 is also encoded by other nucleotide sequences in the sample. The V gene is TRBV28, the J gene TRBJ1-5; 9 bases map to TRBD1. This CDR3 is built from 15 residues. V lost 4 bases and J lost 6; bases outside the gene matches: 7. Germline CDR1 reads MDHEN; CDR2 reads SYDVKM. The CDR3 here is CASSSLTGGGQPQHF. The CDR3 DNA sequence: TGTGCCAGCAGTTCACTCACAGGGGGCGGTCAGCCCCAGCATTTT. Filled out from reference TRBV28 and TRBJ1-5, the complete variable domain reads DVKVTQSSRYLVKRTGEKVFLECVQDMDHENMFWYRQDPGLGLRLIYFSYDVKMKEKGDIPEGYSVSREKKERFSLILESASTNQTSMYLCASSSLTGGGQPQHFGDGTRLSIL.

The rearrangement uses TRBV12-1 and TRBJ2-2; the listed D gene, TRBD2, was not tested against the DNA. TRBV12-1 is an annotated pseudogene. This CDR3 is 20 amino acids long. This chain's CDR3 is CASSFAQSGWGTSGTGELFF. The CDR3 DNA follows: TGTGCCAGCAGCTTTGCGCAAAGTGGGTGGGGGACTAGCGGCACCGGGGAGCTGTTTTTT.

The V gene is TRBV7-2, the J gene TRBJ2-7; TRBD2 matches 8 bases. This CDR3 spans 15 amino acids. The V segment lost 2 bases and the J segment 2 bases; nucleotides outside the gene matches: 5. Germline CDR1 is SGHTA and CDR2 is FQGNSA. CDR3 sequence reads: CASSLFLAGAYEQYF. The CDR3 bases are TGTGCCAGCAGCTTATTTCTAGCGGGTGCCTACGAGCAGTACTTC.

The gene calls are TRBV5-1 and TRBJ2-7; TRBD1 might be the D (6 bases). The CDR3 extends over 15 amino acids. Trimming left V 4 bases short and J 2 bases short, with 16 bases between. Germline V gene sequence: CDR1 SGHRS, CDR2 YFSETQ. The CDR3: CASSDTGTVTYEQYF. The DNA for the CDR3 is TGCGCCAGCAGCGATACAGGGACCGTGACCTACGAGCAGTACTTC.

The chain joins TRBV27 to TRBJ2-1, with 8 bases fitting TRBD2. The CDR3 has 16 residues. CDR1 and CDR2 (germline): MNHEY, SMNVEV (reference sequence). Losses at the gene ends were 0 bases for V and 2 bases for J; bases not matched to a gene: 3. Here the CDR3 reads CASSLSASGPYNEQFF. Here the CDR3 DNA reads TGTGCCAGCAGTTTATCGGCTAGCGGGCCCTACAATGAGCAGTTCTTC.

V usage is TRBV2 and J usage is TRBJ2-7; the D call may be TRBD1 or TRBD2 (5 bases each). Between the trimmed V and J ends, which lost 6 bases and 4 bases, there was a span of 28 bases. Germline V gene lookup returns CDR1 SNHLY and CDR2 FYNNEI. This CDR3 contains 18 residues. The CDR3 nucleotides read TGTGCCAGCAGCAAAACCTTCCCGGGACGCAGGCCCAGATACGAGCAGTACTTC. This translates into CASSKTFPGRRPRYEQYF.

This clone was recorded once. This sample includes further DNA sequences coding for the same CDR3. The gene calls are TRBV11-3 and TRBJ2-2, with D unresolved. Germline V gives CDR1 SGHNT, CDR2 YENEEA. CDR3 length equals 14 residues. Trimming took off 3 bases at V and 2 bases at J, with 7 bases between the two ends. The CDR3 region is CASSLGPNTGELFF. In nucleotides, the CDR3 is TGTGCCAGCAGCTTGGGTCCAAACACCGGGGAGCTGTTTTTT.

This sequence joins TRBV28 and TRBJ2-2, with 9 bases lining up with TRBD2. This CDR3 has 16 residues. With V trimmed by 5 bases and J by 3 bases, 7 bases remained unmatched. Germline values: CDR1 MDHEN, CDR2 SYDVKM. The CDR3 nucleotides read TGTGCCAGCAGTCCTCCGGGACTAGCCGACACCGGGGAGCTGTTTTTT. Its translation is CASSPPGLADTGELFF.

The CDR3 nucleotides read TGTGCCATCGGGGACAGAAATCAGCCCCAGCATTTT. Translated: CAIGDRNQPQHF. The genes are TRBV10-3 and TRBJ1-5; 7 positions agree with TRBD1. Germline-derived CDR1 and CDR2 are ENHRY and SYGVKD. The length of the CDR3 is 12 residues. The trim removed 8 bases at V and 4 bases at J, leaving 2 bases unmatched.

This chain connects TRBV7-8 to TRBJ2-1; TRBD2 is a possible D gene (6 bases). CDR3 size: 16 residues. CDR1 is SGHVS and CDR2 is FQNEAQ in the germline V gene. V lost 1 base to trimming and J lost 3 bases, with 13 bases between them. The CDR3 DNA reads as TGTGCCAGCAGCTTAGGGGGTAGCGGTTACTACAATGAGCAGTTCTTC. Encoded protein: CASSLGGSGYYNEQFF.

The chain has TRBV7-9 and TRBJ1-3; no firm D call. There are 15 residues in the CDR3. Germline V CDR1 and CDR2: SEHNR, FQNEAQ (reference sequence). The V end lost 3 bases, the J end lost 2 bases, and 11 bases lay between the germline ends. CDR3 amino acids: CASSFGNDPGNTIYF. CDR3 DNA sequence: TGTGCCAGCAGCTTCGGGAACGACCCTGGAAACACCATATATTTT.

CDR3 in DNA: TGTGCCAGCAGCTTAAACAGGGCCGTAAATGGCTACACCTTC. Translation gives CASSLNRAVNGYTF. The rearrangement uses TRBV7-9 and TRBJ1-2, with D possibly TRBD1 on 6 matching bases. Germline V gene lookup returns CDR1 SEHNR and CDR2 FQNEAQ (reference sequence). The CDR3 loop spans 14 amino acids. Trimming removed 2 bases at V and 6 bases at J, with 13 bases between.

This chain joins TRBV7-2 and TRBJ1-2, with D tentatively TRBD1 (6 bases). Trimming removed 2 bases from V and 8 bases from J, with 12 bases in between. This CDR3 contains 13 residues. Germline CDR1 SGHTA, CDR2 FQGNSA. This CDR3 reads CASSLQTTGGYTF. The CDR3 DNA is TGTGCCAGCAGCTTACAAACAACAGGGGGCTACACCTTC. The whole variable domain, remainder taken from reference TRBV7-2 and TRBJ1-2, is GAGVSQSPSNKVTEKGKDVELRCDPISGHTALYWYRQSLGQGLEFLIYFQGNSAPDKSGLPSDRFSAERTGGSVSTLTIQRTQQEDSAVYLCASSLQTTGGYTFGSGTRLTVV.